The clone carrying this T cell receptor beta chain has just a few counts. The antigen remains unidentified. Stated time point: newly diagnosed GD, antithyroid drugs for less than 3 months. From PBMCs, RNA was extracted and then used to make the TCR library. Enrollment of patients was through an endocrinology department in Xi'an, China. The data were obtained in a study of regulatory T cells in long-lasting Graves disease. Study background: Duration of antithyroid drug therapy among newly diagnosed Graves' patients was under 3 months.

From germline, CDR1 is LGHNA and CDR2 YNFKEQ. V was trimmed by 3 bases and J by 2 bases, leaving 11 bases between them. The CDR3 contains 14 residues. The authors built TCR beta libraries using iRepertoire HTBI primers and Arm-PCR of CDR3 regions. One entry per CDR3 protein, called by TCRdb with MiXCR from the multiplex PCR reads. The top ten clones hold 25% of a sample with roughly 560,000 distinct CDR3 sequences, roughly 15% of them seen once. Study conclusions and caveats: Gene preferences differed: TRBV28, TRBJ1-2, TRBJ2-5 in persistent cases.

The sample was also linked to a second study, of T cells in Graves' hyperthyroidism and ophthalmopathy. From that study: From stable hyperthyroidism, ophthalmopathy was set apart by a 13 V-J model.

The chain has TRBV4-2 and TRBJ2-7; TRBD2 is a possible D gene (6 bases). This receptor was identified in a woman in her forties or fifties with Graves disease. The material was peripheral blood mononuclear cells (PBMCs), obtained at new diagnosis, from a patient treated with antithyroid drugs. This CDR3 is CASSHRTGAYEQYF. The DNA of the CDR3 is TGTGCCAGCAGCCACAGGACGGGAGCCTACGAGCAGTACTTC.